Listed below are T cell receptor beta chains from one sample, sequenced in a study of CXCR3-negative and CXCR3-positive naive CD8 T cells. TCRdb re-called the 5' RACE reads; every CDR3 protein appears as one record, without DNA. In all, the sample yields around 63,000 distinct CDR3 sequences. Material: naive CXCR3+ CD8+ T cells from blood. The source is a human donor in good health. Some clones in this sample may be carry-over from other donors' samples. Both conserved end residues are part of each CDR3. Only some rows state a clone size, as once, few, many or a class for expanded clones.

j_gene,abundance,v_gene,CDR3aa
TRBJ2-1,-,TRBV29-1,CSLGKVNEQFF
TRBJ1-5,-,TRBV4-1,CASSSGGGLSNQPQHF
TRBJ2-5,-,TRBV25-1,CASSELSRLETQYF
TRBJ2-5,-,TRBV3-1,CASSQVRGSGMETQYF
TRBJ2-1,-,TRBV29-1,CSVEWGLEVLYPNEQFF
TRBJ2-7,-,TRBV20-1,CSARVVKQDYIPYEQYF
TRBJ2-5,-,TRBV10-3,CAISELTGRFRETQYF
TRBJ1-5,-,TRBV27,CASQVGSGYQPQHF
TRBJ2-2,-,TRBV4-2,CASSQDPTGGYTGELFF
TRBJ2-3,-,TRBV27,CASSEGTGGPSPTDTQYF
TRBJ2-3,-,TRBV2,CASSESRDSPWDTQYF
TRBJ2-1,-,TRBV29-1,CSVDGLEGVNNEQFF
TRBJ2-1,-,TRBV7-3,CASSLTGGPYNEQFF
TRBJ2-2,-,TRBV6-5,CASSRLAGEAVELFF
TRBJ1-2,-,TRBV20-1,CSAKGHHGYTF
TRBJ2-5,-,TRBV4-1,CASSQQTSGRPEETQYF
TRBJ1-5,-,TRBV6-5,CASSENLAGSVSQPKHF
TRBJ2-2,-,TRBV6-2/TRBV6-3,CASSTGTENTGELFF
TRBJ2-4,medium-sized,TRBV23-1,CASSQQADLNIQYF
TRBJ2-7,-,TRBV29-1,CSVGGPYEQYF
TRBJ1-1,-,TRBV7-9,CASRGGPPNTEAFF